This entry is about one T cell receptor (beta chain). This clone's antigen is unknown. Qualities for individual bases were not recorded, and no much larger clone is one base off. The study evaluated CTLA-4 blockade (ipilimumab) given together with focal radiation therapy in patients who had chemo-refractory metastatic non-small-cell lung cancer. This entry is derived from a study of radiotherapy plus CTLA-4 blockade in lung cancer (dated by TCRdb to between 2018 and 2020). Study-wide context: Among the enrolled patients, around 17% had an objective response, and roughly 30% reached disease control.

Libraries came from the immunoSEQ multiplex PCR assay. TCRdb stores this immuneACCESS table with in-frame sequences only. Part of the clones is absent; in the studies checked, under half of the shortfall reflects unresolved V genes, and no reason is known for the rest. This sample gives about 87,000 clones in total; roughly 86% of them show up just once. 15% to 20% of the sample lies in the top ten. On the study overall, not on this receptor specifically: After treatment with radiotherapy and ipilimumab, TCR clones that originated in tumors expanded in peripheral blood. The strongest predictors of response were reported to be early dynamic shifts in blood T cell clones along with a rise in serum interferon-beta following radiation.

The TCR sequence derives from a human donor with non-small cell lung cancer that progressed on radiotherapy plus ipilimumab. The sample in question was peripheral blood, obtained from a patient treated with radiotherapy plus ipilimumab.

The CDR3: CASRGRVSGDNEQFF. The nucleotide sequence reads TGTGCCAGCAGGGGACGGGTTAGCGGGGACAATGAGCAGTTCTTC. In this chain, TRBV5-4 is recombined with TRBJ2-1, and 8 junctional nucleotides match TRBD2. Measured from the cysteine to the phenylalanine, the CDR3 is 15 residues long. This entry keeps only the CDR3 DNA: 45 bases, framed from base 1. The germline V gene (reference sequence) provides CDR1 SGHNT and CDR2 YYREEE. V lost 5 bases and J lost 5 bases, and the count of bases not matched to a germline gene is 9.